This T cell receptor (beta chain) was sequenced for a study of blood T cell repertoires in COVID-19. Study-wide background: Some COVID-19 samples were acute and others convalescent; all came from the United States, Italy and Spain. T cells, B-cell-depleted T cells, or PBMCs supplied cDNA or gDNA.

Clones were read by immunoSEQ multiplex PCR, and TCRdb kept only the in-frame ones, dropping some. Of 150,000 or so clones in the sample, about 80% were seen once. Each participant's cohort was designated according to participant-reported clinical history. What the recovered Cohort 3 donors had was two negative PCRs, clearance, or symptom resolution. CDR3 size: 14 residues. Trimming removed 1 base from V and 4 bases from J; junction bases left unmatched: 2. Germline-derived CDR1 and CDR2 are SNHLY and FYNNEI. This clone was seen once. The sample was PBMCs or T cells enriched from blood (not recorded which). The origin of this receptor is a woman aged 60-75 years who had recovered from COVID-19. This chain uses TRBV2 with TRBJ1-2, with 8 bases fitting TRBD1. CDR3 coding DNA: TGTGCCAGCAGTGAAGGGACAGGGTTCTATGGCTACACCTTC. Its translation is CASSEGTGFYGYTF.